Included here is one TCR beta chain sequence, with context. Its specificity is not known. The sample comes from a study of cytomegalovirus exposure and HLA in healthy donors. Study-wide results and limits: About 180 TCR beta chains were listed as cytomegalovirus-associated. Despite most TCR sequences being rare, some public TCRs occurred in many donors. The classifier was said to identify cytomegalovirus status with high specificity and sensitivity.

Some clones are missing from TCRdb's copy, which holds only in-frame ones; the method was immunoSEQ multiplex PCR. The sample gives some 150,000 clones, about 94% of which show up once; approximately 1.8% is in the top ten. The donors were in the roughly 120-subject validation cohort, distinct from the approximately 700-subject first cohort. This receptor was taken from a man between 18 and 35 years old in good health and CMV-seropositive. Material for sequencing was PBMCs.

The CDR3 sequence: CASSEATGLAGHYEQYF. CDR3 nucleotide sequence: TGTGCCAGCAGTGAAGCTACTGGACTAGCGGGGCACTACGAGCAGTACTTC. The rearrangement uses TRBV6-1 and TRBJ2-7; 12 bases agree with TRBD2. V dropped 0 bases and J dropped 3; count of bases not matched to a gene: 6. CDR3 size: 17 residues. In germline, CDR1 is MNHNS, CDR2 SASEGT.